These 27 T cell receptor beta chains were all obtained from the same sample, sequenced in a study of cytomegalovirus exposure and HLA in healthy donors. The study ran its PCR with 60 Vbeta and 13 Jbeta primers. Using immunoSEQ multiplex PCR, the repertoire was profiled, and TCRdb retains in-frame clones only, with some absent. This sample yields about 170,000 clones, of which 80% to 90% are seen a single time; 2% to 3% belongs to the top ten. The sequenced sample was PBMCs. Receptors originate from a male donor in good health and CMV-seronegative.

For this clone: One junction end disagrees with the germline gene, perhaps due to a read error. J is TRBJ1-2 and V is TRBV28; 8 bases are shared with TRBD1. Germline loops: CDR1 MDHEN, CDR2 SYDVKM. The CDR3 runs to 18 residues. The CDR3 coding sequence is TGTGCCAGCAGTTTATGGACCGGACAGGGTGGTACGGACTATGGCTACCCCTTC. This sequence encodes CASSLWTGQGGTDYGYPF.

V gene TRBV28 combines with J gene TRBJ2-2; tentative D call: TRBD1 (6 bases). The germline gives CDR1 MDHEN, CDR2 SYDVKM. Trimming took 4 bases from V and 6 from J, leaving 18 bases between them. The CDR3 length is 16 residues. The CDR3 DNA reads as TGTGCCAGCAGTTCCCCCATTACAGGGAGAGCCGGGGAGCTGTTTTTT. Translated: CASSSPITGRAGELFF.

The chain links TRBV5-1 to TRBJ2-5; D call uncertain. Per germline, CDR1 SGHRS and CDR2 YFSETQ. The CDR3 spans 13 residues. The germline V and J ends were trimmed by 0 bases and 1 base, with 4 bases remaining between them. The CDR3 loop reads CASSLASQETQYF. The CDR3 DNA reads TGCGCCAGCAGCTTGGCCAGCCAAGAGACCCAGTACTTC.

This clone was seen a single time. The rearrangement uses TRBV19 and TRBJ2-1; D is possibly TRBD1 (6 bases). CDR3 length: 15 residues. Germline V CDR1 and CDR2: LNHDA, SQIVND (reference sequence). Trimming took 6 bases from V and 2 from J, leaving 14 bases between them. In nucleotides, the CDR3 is TGTGCCAGTAGCCCACAGGGACCTGCCTACAATGAGCAGTTCTTC. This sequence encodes CASSPQGPAYNEQFF.

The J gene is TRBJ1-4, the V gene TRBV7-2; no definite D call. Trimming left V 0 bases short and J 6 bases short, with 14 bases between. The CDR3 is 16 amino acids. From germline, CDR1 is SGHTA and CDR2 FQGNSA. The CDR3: CASSLALVVEDEKLFF. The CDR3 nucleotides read TGTGCCAGCAGCTTAGCGCTGGTAGTCGAGGATGAAAAACTGTTTTTT. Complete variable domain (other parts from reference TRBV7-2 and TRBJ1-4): GAGVSQSPSNKVTEKGKDVELRCDPISGHTALYWYRQSLGQGLEFLIYFQGNSAPDKSGLPSDRFSAERTGGSVSTLTIQRTQQEDSAVYLCASSLALVVEDEKLFFGSGTQLSVL.

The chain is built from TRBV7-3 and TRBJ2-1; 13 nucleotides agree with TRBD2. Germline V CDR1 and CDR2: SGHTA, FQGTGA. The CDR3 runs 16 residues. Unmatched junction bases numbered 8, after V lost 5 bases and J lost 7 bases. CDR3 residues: CASSQQPTSGGNEQFF. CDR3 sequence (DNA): TGTGCCAGCAGCCAACAGCCGACTAGCGGGGGGAATGAGCAGTTCTTC.

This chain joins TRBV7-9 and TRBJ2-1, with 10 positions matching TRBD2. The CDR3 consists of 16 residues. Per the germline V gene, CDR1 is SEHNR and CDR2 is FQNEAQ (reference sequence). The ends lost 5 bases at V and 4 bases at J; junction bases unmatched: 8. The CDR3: CASSNSGTSAYNEQFF. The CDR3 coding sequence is TGTGCCAGCAGCAACTCTGGGACTAGCGCGTACAATGAGCAGTTCTTC. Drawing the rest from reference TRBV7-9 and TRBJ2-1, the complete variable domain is DTGVSQNPRHKITKRGQNVTFRCDPISEHNRLYWYRQTLGQGPEFLTYFQNEAQLEKSRLLSDRFSAERPKGSFSTLEIQRTEQGDSAMYLCASSNSGTSAYNEQFFGPGTRLTVL.

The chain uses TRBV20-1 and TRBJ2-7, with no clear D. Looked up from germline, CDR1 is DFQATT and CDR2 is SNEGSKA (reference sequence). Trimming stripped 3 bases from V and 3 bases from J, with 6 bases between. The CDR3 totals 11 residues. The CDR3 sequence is CSASTDYEQYF. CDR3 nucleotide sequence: TGCAGTGCTAGTACAGACTACGAGCAGTACTTC.

The chain's CDR3 is CASSPTWTANTGELFF. For the CDR3, the DNA is TGTGCCAGTAGCCCAACTTGGACAGCTAACACCGGGGAGCTGTTTTTT. J is TRBJ2-2 and V is TRBV19, with D tentatively TRBD1 (6 bases). With 6 bases removed from V and 2 bases from J, the gap between germline ends came to 16 bases. CDR1 is LNHDA and CDR2 is SQIVND in the germline V gene (reference sequence). CDR3 length equals 16 residues.

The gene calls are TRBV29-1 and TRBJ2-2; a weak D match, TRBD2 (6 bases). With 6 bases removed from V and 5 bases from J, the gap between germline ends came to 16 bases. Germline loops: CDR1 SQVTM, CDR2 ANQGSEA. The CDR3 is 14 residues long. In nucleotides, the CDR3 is TGCAGCGTAATTGGGACTGATATTACCGGGGAGCTGTTTTTT. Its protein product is CSVIGTDITGELFF.

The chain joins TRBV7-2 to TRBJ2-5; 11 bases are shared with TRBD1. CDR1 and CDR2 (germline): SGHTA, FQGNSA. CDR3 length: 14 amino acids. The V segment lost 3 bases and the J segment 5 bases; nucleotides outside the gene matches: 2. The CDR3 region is CASSLDRGRETQYF. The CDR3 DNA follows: TGTGCCAGCAGCTTGGACAGGGGGCGGGAGACCCAGTACTTC. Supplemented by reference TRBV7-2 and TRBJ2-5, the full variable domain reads GAGVSQSPSNKVTEKGKDVELRCDPISGHTALYWYRQSLGQGLEFLIYFQGNSAPDKSGLPSDRFSAERTGGSVSTLTIQRTQQEDSAVYLCASSLDRGRETQYFGPGTRLLVL.

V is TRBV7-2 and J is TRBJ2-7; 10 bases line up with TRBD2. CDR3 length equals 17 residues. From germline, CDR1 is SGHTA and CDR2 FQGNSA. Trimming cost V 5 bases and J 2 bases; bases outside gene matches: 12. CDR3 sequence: CASSPRVLAGGPYEQYF. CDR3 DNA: TGTGCCAGCAGCCCCCGGGTTTTAGCGGGGGGCCCCTACGAGCAGTACTTC.

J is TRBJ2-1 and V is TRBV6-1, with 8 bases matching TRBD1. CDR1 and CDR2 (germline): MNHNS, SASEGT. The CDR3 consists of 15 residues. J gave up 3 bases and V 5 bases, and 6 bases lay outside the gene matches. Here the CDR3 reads CASSRRGLLYNEQFF. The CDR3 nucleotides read TGTGCCAGCAGTCGCAGGGGGCTACTCTACAATGAGCAGTTCTTC.

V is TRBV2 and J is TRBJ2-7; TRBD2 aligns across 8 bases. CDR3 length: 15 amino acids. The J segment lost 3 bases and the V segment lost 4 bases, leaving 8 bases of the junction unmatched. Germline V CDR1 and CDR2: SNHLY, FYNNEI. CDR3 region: CASSGGLVPLYEQYF. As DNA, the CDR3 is TGTGCCAGCAGTGGGGGACTAGTTCCCCTCTACGAGCAGTACTTC. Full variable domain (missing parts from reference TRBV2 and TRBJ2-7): EPEVTQTPSHQVTQMGQEVILRCVPISNHLYFYWYRQILGQKVEFLVSFYNNEISEKSEIFDDQFSVERPDGSNFTLKIRSTKLEDSAMYFCASSGGLVPLYEQYFGPGTRLTVT.

CDR3 DNA sequence: TGTGCCACCAGCAGAGACAGGTCTCTCTCCTACGAGCAGTACTTC. Encoded protein: CATSRDRSLSYEQYF. The chain couples TRBV15 to TRBJ2-7, with D hard to call. Looked up from germline, CDR1 is LNHNV and CDR2 is YYDKDF (reference sequence). CDR3 length: 15 amino acids. V lost 0 bases and J 0 bases, leaving 9 bases between the germline ends.

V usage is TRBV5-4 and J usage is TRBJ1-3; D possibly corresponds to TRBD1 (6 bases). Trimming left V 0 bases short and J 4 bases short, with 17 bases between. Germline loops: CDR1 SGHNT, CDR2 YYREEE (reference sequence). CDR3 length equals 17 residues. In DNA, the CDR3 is TGTGCCAGCAGCTTGGCTGGACAGTCAATTTTGGGAAACACCATATATTTT. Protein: CASSLAGQSILGNTIYF.

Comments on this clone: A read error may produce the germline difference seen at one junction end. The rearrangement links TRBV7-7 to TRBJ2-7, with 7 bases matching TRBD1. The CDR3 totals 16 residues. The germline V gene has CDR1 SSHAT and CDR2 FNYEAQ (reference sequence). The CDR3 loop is CASSLEGDGRGNEQYF. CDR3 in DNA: TGTGCTAGCAGCTTAGAGGGGGACGGCAGGGGGAACGAGCAGTACTTC.

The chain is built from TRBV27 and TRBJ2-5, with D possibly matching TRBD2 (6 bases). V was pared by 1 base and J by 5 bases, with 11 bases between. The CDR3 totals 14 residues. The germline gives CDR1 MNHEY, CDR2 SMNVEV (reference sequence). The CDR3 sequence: CASSLLGGGETQYF. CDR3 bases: TGTGCCAGCAGTTTATTAGGTGGGGGGGAGACCCAGTACTTC.

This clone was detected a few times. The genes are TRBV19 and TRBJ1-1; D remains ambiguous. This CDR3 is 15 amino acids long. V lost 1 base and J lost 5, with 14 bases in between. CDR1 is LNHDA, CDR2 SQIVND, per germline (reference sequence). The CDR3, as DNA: TGTGCCAGTAGTATAGGACCGGGGATGAGGACTGAAGCTTTCTTT. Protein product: CASSIGPGMRTEAFF.

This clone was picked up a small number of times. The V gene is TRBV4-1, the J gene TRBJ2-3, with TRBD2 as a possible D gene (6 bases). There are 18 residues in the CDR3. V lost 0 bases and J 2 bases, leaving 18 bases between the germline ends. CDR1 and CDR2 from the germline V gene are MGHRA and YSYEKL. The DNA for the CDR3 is TGCGCCAGCAGCCAAGATCTATCGTGGGGCGGGATCACAGATACGCAGTATTTT. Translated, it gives CASSQDLSWGGITDTQYF.

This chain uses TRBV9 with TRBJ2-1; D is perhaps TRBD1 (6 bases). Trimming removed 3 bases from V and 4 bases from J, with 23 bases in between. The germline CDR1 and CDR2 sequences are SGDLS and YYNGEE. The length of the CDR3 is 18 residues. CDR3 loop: CASSAPLARDIRYNEQFF. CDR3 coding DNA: TGTGCCAGCAGCGCTCCTTTGGCTCGGGACATAAGGTACAATGAGCAGTTCTTC.

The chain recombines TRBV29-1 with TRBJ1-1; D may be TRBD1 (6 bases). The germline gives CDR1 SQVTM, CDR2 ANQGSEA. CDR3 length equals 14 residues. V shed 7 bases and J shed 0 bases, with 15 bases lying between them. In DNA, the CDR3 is TGCAGCGGATGGGACACTTGGATGAACACTGAAGCTTTCTTT. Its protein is CSGWDTWMNTEAFF.

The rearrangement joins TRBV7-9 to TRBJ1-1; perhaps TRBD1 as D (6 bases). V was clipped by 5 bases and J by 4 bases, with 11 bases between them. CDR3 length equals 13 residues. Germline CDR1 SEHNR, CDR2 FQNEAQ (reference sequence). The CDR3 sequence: CASSATGTTEAFF. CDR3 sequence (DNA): TGTGCCAGCAGCGCCACAGGGACCACTGAAGCTTTCTTT.

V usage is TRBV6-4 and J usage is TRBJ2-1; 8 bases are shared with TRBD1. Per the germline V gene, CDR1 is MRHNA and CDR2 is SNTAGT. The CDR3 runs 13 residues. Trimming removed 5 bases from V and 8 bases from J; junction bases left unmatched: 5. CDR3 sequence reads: CASSKGQGYEQFF. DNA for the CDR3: TGTGCCAGCAGTAAAGGACAGGGCTATGAGCAGTTCTTC.

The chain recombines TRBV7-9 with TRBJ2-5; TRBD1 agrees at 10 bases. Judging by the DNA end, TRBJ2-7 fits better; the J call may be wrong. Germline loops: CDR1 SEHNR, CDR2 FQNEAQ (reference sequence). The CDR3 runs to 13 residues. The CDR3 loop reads CASSVDRGSEQYF. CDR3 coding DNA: TGTGCCAGCAGCGTGGACAGGGGGAGCGAGCAGTACTTC.

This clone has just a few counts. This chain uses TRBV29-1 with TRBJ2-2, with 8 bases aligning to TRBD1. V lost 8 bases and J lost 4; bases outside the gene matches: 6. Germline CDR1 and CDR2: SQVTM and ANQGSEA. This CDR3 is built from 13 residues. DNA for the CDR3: TGCAGCTCTGCCACAGGGGGCACCGGGGAGCTGTTTTTT. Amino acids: CSSATGGTGELFF.

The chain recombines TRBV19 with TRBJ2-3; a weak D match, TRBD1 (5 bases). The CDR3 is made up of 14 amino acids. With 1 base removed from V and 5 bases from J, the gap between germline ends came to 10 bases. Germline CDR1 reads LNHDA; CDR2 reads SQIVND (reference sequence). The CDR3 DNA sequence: TGTGCCAGTAGTATAGGGCAGGGCGGAGATACGCAGTATTTT. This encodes CASSIGQGGDTQYF. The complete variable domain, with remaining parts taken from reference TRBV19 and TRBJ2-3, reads DGGITQSPKYLFRKEGQNVTLSCEQNLNHDAMYWYRQDPGQGLRLIYYSQIVNDFQKGDIAEGYSVSREKKESFPLTVTSAQKNPTAFYLCASSIGQGGDTQYFGPGTRLTVL.